The source of this T cell receptor (beta chain) is a study of blood T cells in healthy people across ages. CDR1 is LGHNA and CDR2 is YNFKEQ in the germline V gene. V shed 0 bases and J shed 5 bases, with 13 bases lying between them. The CDR3 is 15 amino acids. Combining a sample-barcoded 5' primer with a J-beta primer mix, a second PCR ran for about 7 to 12 cycles. MiXCR, applied by TCRdb to the 5' RACE reads, yields one record per CDR3 protein. The sample consists of roughly 790,000 distinct CDR3 sequences, 40% to 45% of them appearing once. The receptor comes from a woman in her fifties or sixties in good health. Sequenced: blood. The chain joins TRBV4-2 to TRBJ1-1, with D uncertain. In DNA, the CDR3 is TGTGCCAGCAGCCAAGATGCGGGTACCGGGACTGAAGCTTTCTTT. Translated: CASSQDAGTGTEAFF.